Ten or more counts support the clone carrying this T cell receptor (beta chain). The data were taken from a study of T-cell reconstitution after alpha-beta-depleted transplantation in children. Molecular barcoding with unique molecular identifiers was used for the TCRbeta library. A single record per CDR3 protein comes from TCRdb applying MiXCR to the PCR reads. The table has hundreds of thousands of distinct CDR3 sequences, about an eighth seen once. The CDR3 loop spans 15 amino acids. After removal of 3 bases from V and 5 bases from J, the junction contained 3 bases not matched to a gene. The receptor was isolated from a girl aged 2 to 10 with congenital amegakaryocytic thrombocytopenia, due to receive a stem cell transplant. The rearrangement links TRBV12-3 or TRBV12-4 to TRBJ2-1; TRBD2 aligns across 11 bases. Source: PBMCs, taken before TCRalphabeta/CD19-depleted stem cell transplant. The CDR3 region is CASSFSLAGDNEQFF. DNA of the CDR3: TGTGCCAGCAGTTTCTCACTAGCGGGAGACAATGAGCAGTTCTTC.